The 20 T cell receptor beta chains given below trace back to one sample, sequenced in a study of cytomegalovirus exposure and HLA in healthy donors. Libraries were prepared by immunoSEQ multiplex PCR; TCRdb keeps only in-frame clonotypes and omits some of them. The data hold roughly 140,000 clones, with about 91% observed a single time. Sequenced input: PBMCs. These receptors were collected from a woman between 18 and 29 years old in good health and CMV-seropositive.

This chain connects TRBV5-1 to TRBJ2-5, with D unresolved. Looked up from germline, CDR1 is SGHRS and CDR2 is YFSETQ. CDR3 length equals 14 residues. V was clipped by 3 bases and J by 1 base, with 10 bases between them. CDR3 protein: CASSSDSVQETQYF. The CDR3 bases are TGCGCCAGCAGCTCCGACTCGGTCCAAGAGACCCAGTACTTC.

The genes are TRBV5-1 and TRBJ1-5, with D possibly matching TRBD1 (6 bases). The CDR3 extends over 13 amino acids. Germline CDR1 and CDR2: SGHRS and YFSETQ. Trimming removed 3 bases at V and 10 bases at J, with 14 bases between. This chain's CDR3 is CASSSGPDSPQHF. CDR3 in DNA: TGCGCCAGCAGCTCGGGCCCGGACAGCCCCCAGCATTTT.

V is TRBV7-2 and J is TRBJ2-7, with D maybe TRBD1 (5 bases). The CDR3 runs 14 residues. Deletions cut 1 base from V and 1 base from J, with 8 bases between. Germline V lookup: CDR1 SGHTA, CDR2 FQGNSA. The CDR3 loop reads CASSLGRDSYEQYF. The CDR3 DNA is TGTGCCAGCAGCTTAGGCAGGGATTCCTACGAGCAGTACTTC.

The rearrangement joins TRBV4-2 to TRBJ1-5, with TRBD1 identical over 10 bases. The ends lost 3 bases at V and 5 bases at J; junction bases unmatched: 10. The CDR3 length is 17 residues. CDR1 LGHNA and CDR2 YNFKEQ come from the germline V gene. The CDR3 sequence: CASSQRATGGSDQPQHF. In DNA form, the CDR3 reads TGTGCCAGCAGCCAGAGAGCGACAGGGGGCTCGGATCAGCCCCAGCATTTT.

This chain joins TRBV15 and TRBJ2-1; weak D call: TRBD1 (5 bases). Germline CDR1 reads LNHNV; CDR2 reads YYDKDF (reference sequence). V lost 5 bases and J lost 14, with 16 bases in between. The CDR3 length is 12 residues. The CDR3 bases are TGTGCCACCAGCGGTAGGGGTAAGCAAGAGTTCTTC. Amino acids: CATSGRGKQEFF.

The chain recombines TRBV7-2 with TRBJ2-7, with D possibly matching TRBD1 (5 bases). CDR1 is SGHTA and CDR2 is FQGNSA in the germline V gene. CDR3 size: 13 residues. Trimming left V 4 bases short and J 3 bases short, with 10 bases between. This CDR3 is CASSSRQIYEQYF. CDR3 sequence (DNA): TGTGCCAGCAGCTCGCGACAGATCTACGAGCAGTACTTC.

V gene TRBV11-3 combines with J gene TRBJ2-3; 7 nucleotides line up with TRBD2. The germline V gene has CDR1 SGHNT and CDR2 YENEEA. The ends lost 4 bases at V and 1 base at J; junction bases unmatched: 8. The CDR3 loop spans 16 amino acids. The CDR3 DNA reads TGTGCCAGCAGCTCCCGCGGGGGAGGCGGCACAGATACGCAGTATTTT. Translation: CASSSRGGGGTDTQYF.

V is TRBV6-5 and J is TRBJ1-2, with D hard to call. From germline, CDR1 is MNHEY and CDR2 SVGAGI. The CDR3 loop spans 11 amino acids. Trimming shortened V by 10 bases and J by 4 bases, and 10 bases separated the two germline ends. CDR3 loop: CAIGEIYGYTF. DNA of the CDR3: TGTGCCATCGGGGAGATCTATGGCTACACCTTC.

This clone was recorded only once. The chain employs TRBV9 and TRBJ2-7; a possible D gene is TRBD1 (8 bases). This CDR3 contains 14 residues. V was shortened by 3 bases and J by 8 bases, with 18 bases between the two germline ends. The V gene's germline CDR1 is SGDLS and CDR2 YYNGEE. The DNA for the CDR3 is TGTGCCAGCAGCGCCGGGGGGACAGGATCTAAGCAGTACTTC. Protein: CASSAGGTGSKQYF.

The rearrangement joins TRBV4-1 to TRBJ1-1, with D uncertain. The CDR3 runs 13 residues. V lost 0 bases and J 11 bases, leaving 13 bases between the germline ends. Germline loops: CDR1 MGHRA, CDR2 YSYEKL. CDR3 region: CASSQEEWYEAFF. DNA for the CDR3: TGCGCCAGCAGCCAAGAAGAGTGGTATGAGGCTTTCTTT.

This chain joins TRBV18 and TRBJ1-1, with TRBD1 as a possible D gene (6 bases). The CDR3 runs 14 residues. The germline V and J ends were trimmed by 5 bases and 4 bases, with 14 bases remaining between them. Germline CDR1 KGHSH, CDR2 LQKENI. The CDR3 nucleotides are TGTGCCAGCTCAACAGGGCCCCGGGGCACTGAAGCTTTCTTT. Amino acids: CASSTGPRGTEAFF.

The J gene is TRBJ1-2, the V gene TRBV27; 8 bases line up with TRBD1. The CDR3 runs 13 residues. Germline CDR1 reads MNHEY; CDR2 reads SMNVEV (reference sequence). The V gene end was trimmed by 6 bases and the J gene end by 8 bases; junction bases not matched to a gene: 8. The CDR3 DNA is TGTGCCAGCAGGCAGACAGGGGTGGGCGGCTACACCTTC. It yields the protein CASRQTGVGGYTF.

The gene calls are TRBV30 and TRBJ1-4; D is ambiguous. Deletions cut 4 bases from V and 3 bases from J, with 12 bases between. The germline CDR1 and CDR2 sequences are GTSNPN and SVGIG (reference sequence). The CDR3 totals 14 residues. The CDR3 DNA reads as TGTGCCTGGAAGACACCGGGAGCTAATGAAAAACTGTTTTTT. Translation gives CAWKTPGANEKLFF.

The rearrangement joins TRBV28 to TRBJ2-7, with TRBD2 matching over 12 bases. The ends lost 6 bases at V and 1 base at J; junction bases unmatched: 4. This CDR3 comprises 15 residues. Per the germline V gene, CDR1 is MDHEN and CDR2 is SYDVKM. The CDR3 here is CASSSLAGGSYEQYF. CDR3 DNA: TGTGCCAGCAGCTCACTAGCGGGAGGTTCCTACGAGCAGTACTTC.

The CDR3 reads CASRKLAGDYNEQFF. In DNA form, the CDR3 reads TGTGCCAGCAGAAAGTTAGCGGGGGACTACAATGAGCAGTTCTTC. The genes are TRBV6-1 and TRBJ2-1, with 9 bases matching TRBD2. Germline CDR1 MNHNS, CDR2 SASEGT. With 6 bases clipped from V and 3 bases from J, the junction kept 6 bases outside the gene matches. The CDR3 has 15 residues.

The chain combines TRBV6-5 with TRBJ2-1, with 9 positions matching TRBD2. This CDR3 spans 15 amino acids. With V trimmed by 6 bases and J by 3 bases, 6 bases remained unmatched. CDR1 and CDR2 (germline): MNHEY, SVGAGI. The CDR3 DNA reads as TGTGCCAGCAGGTTTAGCGGGAGCGGCTACAATGAGCAGTTCTTC. As protein: CASRFSGSGYNEQFF.

The chain has TRBV28 and TRBJ2-1; D remains unclear. CDR1 and CDR2 from the germline V gene are MDHEN and SYDVKM. V shed 2 bases and J shed 8 bases, with 10 bases lying between them. The CDR3 consists of 13 residues. CDR3 nucleotides: TGTGCCAGCAGTTTACGCCCCGAGTATGAGCAGTTCTTC. Its protein is CASSLRPEYEQFF.

This rearrangement joins TRBV5-3 to TRBJ1-6; weak D call: TRBD1 (6 bases). TRBV5-3 is filed as an ORF, its function uncertain. V dropped 2 bases and J dropped 8 bases, with 14 bases sitting between them. The CDR3 has 15 residues. The CDR3 DNA reads TGTGCCAGAAGCTTCCCACAGGGAGCCTATTCACCCCTCCACTTT. Translating it yields CARSFPQGAYSPLHF.

V and J are TRBV5-5 and TRBJ2-3; 8 positions match TRBD1. J gave up 2 bases and V 4 bases, and 9 bases lay outside the gene matches. The CDR3 spans 16 residues. Germline loops: CDR1 SGHKS, CDR2 YYEKEE (reference sequence). The CDR3 DNA follows: TGTGCCAGCAGCCAGAGGGACAGGAGGTCCACAGATACGCAGTATTTT. Amino acid sequence: CASSQRDRRSTDTQYF.

This chain joins TRBV7-5 and TRBJ2-7; the table's D call TRBD2 went unverified against the DNA. TRBV7-5 is a pseudogene locus. The CDR3 is 12 amino acids. CDR3 region: CVRSLVLCEQYF. CDR3 DNA sequence: TGTGTCAGAAGCTTAGTACTATGCGAGCAGTACTTC.